A selection of T cell receptor beta chains follows, all from one sample in a study of blood T cell repertoires in COVID-19. Libraries were prepared by immunoSEQ multiplex PCR; TCRdb keeps only in-frame clonotypes and omits some of them. The sample has 85,000 to 100,000 clones, around 85% seen once. Sequenced sample: peripheral blood. Every receptor here comes from a woman aged 55-70 years with COVID-19, enrolled during active disease. Each CDR3 is given with its conserved first and last residue. A D gene is named only where the DNA matches it firmly. Clone size is not always given. Where it is, it says once, few, many or a class for expanded clones.

J gene,D gene,clone size,V gene,CDR3 DNA,CDR3 protein
TRBJ1-3,-,-,TRBV30,TGTGCCTGGAGTGTACTCGGGTATGGAAACACCATATATTTT,CAWSVLGYGNTIYF
TRBJ2-5,-,-,TRBV6-2/TRBV6-3,TGTGCCAGCAGTTCCTACAGCCAAGAGACCCAGTACTTC,CASSSYSQETQYF
TRBJ2-2,-,-,TRBV18,TGTGCCAGCTCACTTTTATCTGGGGAGCTGTTTTTT,CASSLLSGELFF
TRBJ2-3,TRBD1,-,TRBV6-5,TGTGCCAGCAGTTACGCGGGACAGGGTGAAGATACGCAGTATTTT,CASSYAGQGEDTQYF
TRBJ1-1,TRBD1,-,TRBV7-6,TGTGCCAGCAGCTCAGGGACAGGCATGAACACTGAAGCTTTCTTT,CASSSGTGMNTEAFF
TRBJ1-5,TRBD1,-,TRBV20-1,TGCAGTGCTAGTGGGACAGGCTATCAGCCCCAGCATTTT,CSASGTGYQPQHF
TRBJ2-1,-,-,TRBV30,TGTGCCTGGAACGCGGGGGCCCTATACAATGAGCAGTTCTTC,CAWNAGALYNEQFF
TRBJ1-6,TRBD1,few,TRBV18,TGTGCCAGCTCACCATCGACAGGGTTTAATTCACCCCTCCACTTT,CASSPSTGFNSPLHF
TRBJ2-7,-,-,TRBV19,TGTGCCAGTGCTCAGAGATTAAGCGGCTACGAGCAGTACTTC,CASAQRLSGYEQYF
TRBJ2-3,-,-,TRBV21-1,TGTGCCAGCGCGGTAGACGGCCCAGATACGCAGTATTTT,CASAVDGPDTQYF
TRBJ1-5,-,-,TRBV5-1,TGCGCCAGCAGCGATGGGGGGGTCGATCAGCCCCAGCATTTT,CASSDGGVDQPQHF
TRBJ2-1,-,-,TRBV25-1,TGTGCCAGCAGTGAAGGGGGCAGGAATGAGCAGTTCTTC,CASSEGGRNEQFF
TRBJ2-5,-,-,TRBV27,TGTGCCAGCAGTTTAACTAGGGAAGAGACCCAGTACTTC,CASSLTREETQYF
TRBJ1-4,TRBD1,once,TRBV4-2,TGTGCCAGCAGCCAGGGCCTGGGGACAGGGAATGAAAAACTGTTTTTT,CASSQGLGTGNEKLFF
TRBJ2-3,-,-,TRBV25-1,TGTGCCAGCAGTGAAGGGCAGTTGACAGATACGCAGTATTTT,CASSEGQLTDTQYF
TRBJ2-7,TRBD2,-,TRBV20-1,TGCAGTGCCAGTCTAGCGGGCGAGCAGTACTTC,CSASLAGEQYF
TRBJ2-7,TRBD2,-,TRBV7-2,TGTGCCAGCAGCTCCGGACTAGCGCGCGAGCAGTACTTC,CASSSGLAREQYF
TRBJ1-2,TRBD1,-,TRBV7-9,TGTGCCAGCAGCTACCTGGGACAGGGGGCCTATGGCTACACCTTC,CASSYLGQGAYGYTF